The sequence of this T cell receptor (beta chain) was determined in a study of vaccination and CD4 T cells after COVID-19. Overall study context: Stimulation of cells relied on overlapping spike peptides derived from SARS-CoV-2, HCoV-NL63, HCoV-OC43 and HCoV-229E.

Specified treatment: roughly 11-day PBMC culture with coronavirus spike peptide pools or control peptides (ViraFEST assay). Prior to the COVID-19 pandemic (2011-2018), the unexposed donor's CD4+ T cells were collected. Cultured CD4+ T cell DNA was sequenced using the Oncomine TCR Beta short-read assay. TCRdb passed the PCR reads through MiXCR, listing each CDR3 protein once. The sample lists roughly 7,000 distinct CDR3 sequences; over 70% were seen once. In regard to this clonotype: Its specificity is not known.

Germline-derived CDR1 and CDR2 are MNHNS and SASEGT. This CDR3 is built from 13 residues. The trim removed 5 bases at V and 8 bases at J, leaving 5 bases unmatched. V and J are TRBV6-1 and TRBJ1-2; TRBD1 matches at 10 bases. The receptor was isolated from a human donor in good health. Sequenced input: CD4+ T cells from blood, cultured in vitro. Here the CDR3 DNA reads TGTGCCAGCAGTCGGACAGGGGGTCAAGGCTACACCTTC. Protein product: CASSRTGGQGYTF.